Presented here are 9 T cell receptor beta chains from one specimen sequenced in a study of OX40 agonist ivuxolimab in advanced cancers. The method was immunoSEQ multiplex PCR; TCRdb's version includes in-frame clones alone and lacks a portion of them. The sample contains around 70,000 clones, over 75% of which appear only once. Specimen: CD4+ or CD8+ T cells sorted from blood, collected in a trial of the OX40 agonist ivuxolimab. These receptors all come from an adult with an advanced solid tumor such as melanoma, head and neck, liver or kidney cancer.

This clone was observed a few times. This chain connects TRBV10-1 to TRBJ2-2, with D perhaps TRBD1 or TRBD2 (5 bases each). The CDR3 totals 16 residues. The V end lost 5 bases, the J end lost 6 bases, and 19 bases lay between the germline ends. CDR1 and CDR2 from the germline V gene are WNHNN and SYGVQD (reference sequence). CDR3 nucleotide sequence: TGCGCCAGCAGTTCAGGCGGTGGGGCGAGGGCCGGGGAGCTGTTTTTT. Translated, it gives CASSSGGGARAGELFF.

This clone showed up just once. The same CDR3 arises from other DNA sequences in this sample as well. The CDR3 DNA is TGTGCCAGCAGCGTAGAAGGCGGGGGCACAGATACGCAGTATTTT. Translation gives CASSVEGGGTDTQYF. The chain has TRBV9 and TRBJ2-3; D is possibly TRBD2 (6 bases). CDR3 length: 15 residues. V lost 0 bases and J lost 1, with 9 bases in between. CDR1 SGDLS and CDR2 YYNGEE come from the germline V gene.

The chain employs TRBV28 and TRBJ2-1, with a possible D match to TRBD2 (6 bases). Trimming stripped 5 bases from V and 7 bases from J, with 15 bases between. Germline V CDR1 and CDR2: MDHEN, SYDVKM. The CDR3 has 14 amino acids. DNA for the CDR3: TGTGCCAGCAGTATTGGGGACTTCCTAAATGAGCAGTTCTTC. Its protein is CASSIGDFLNEQFF.

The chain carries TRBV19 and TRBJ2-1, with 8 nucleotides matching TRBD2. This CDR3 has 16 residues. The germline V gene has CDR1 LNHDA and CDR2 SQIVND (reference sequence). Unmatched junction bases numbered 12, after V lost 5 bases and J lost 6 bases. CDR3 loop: CASSDVWLAGPNEQFF. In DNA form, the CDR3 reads TGTGCCAGTAGTGATGTTTGGCTAGCGGGCCCCAATGAGCAGTTCTTC.

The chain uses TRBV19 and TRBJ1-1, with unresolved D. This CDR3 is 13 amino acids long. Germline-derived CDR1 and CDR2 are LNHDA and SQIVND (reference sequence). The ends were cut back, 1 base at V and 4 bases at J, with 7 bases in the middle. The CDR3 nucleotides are TGTGCCAGTAGTATAGGGGAGTTCACTGAAGCTTTCTTT. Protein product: CASSIGEFTEAFF.

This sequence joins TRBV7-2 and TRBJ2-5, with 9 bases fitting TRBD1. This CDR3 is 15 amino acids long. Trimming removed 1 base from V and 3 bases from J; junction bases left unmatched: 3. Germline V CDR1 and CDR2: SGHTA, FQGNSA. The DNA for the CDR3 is TGTGCCAGCAGCTTAGACGGGACAGGGAAAGAGACCCAGTACTTC. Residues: CASSLDGTGKETQYF.

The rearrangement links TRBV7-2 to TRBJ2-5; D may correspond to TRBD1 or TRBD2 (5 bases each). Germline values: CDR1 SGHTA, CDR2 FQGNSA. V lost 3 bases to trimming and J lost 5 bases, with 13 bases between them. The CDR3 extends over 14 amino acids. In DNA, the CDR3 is TGTGCCAGCAGCTTTAGCAGGGAGATTGAGACCCAGTACTTC. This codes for CASSFSREIETQYF.

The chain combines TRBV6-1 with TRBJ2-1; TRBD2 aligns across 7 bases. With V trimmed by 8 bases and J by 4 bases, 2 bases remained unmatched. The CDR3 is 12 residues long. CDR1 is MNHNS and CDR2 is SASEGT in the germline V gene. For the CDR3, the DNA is TGTGCCAGCGGGGAGGGGTACAATGAGCAGTTCTTC. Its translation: CASGEGYNEQFF.

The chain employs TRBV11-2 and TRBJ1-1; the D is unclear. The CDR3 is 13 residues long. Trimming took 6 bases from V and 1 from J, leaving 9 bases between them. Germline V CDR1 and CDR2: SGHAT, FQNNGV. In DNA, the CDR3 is TGTGCCAGCAGAGTGAGCGGGAACACTGAAGCTTTCTTT. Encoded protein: CASRVSGNTEAFF.